The 3 T cell receptor beta chains listed next were all sequenced from one sample in a study of blood T cell repertoires in COVID-19. Profiling relied on immunoSEQ multiplex PCR, and the TCRdb table lists in-frame clones only, not all of them. The table lists about 290,000 clones, around 85% of them singletons. The sequencing sample was made of peripheral blood. Source of these receptors: a woman in her fifties or sixties with active or convalescent COVID-19.

This clone was observed a single time. This chain connects TRBV5-5 to TRBJ2-1; D may be TRBD2 (5 bases). Trimming removed 1 base at V and 9 bases at J, with 17 bases between. This CDR3 has 15 amino acids. Looked up from germline, CDR1 is SGHKS and CDR2 is YYEKEE (reference sequence). The CDR3 region has the DNA TGTGCCAGCAGCTTGTCGACTATCGTCGGAATTGAGCAGTTCTTC. This codes for CASSLSTIVGIEQFF.

The chain is built from TRBV4-1 and TRBJ2-7, with D possibly being TRBD1 (5 bases). The CDR3 loop spans 14 amino acids. With 1 base removed from V and 0 bases from J, the gap between germline ends came to 7 bases. Germline lookup yields CDR1 MGHRA and CDR2 YSYEKL. CDR3: CASSQVTGSYEQYF. The CDR3 nucleotides read TGCGCCAGCAGCCAAGTAACAGGCTCCTACGAGCAGTACTTC.

This clone appeared a few times. This chain links TRBV7-6 with TRBJ2-5; a weak D match, TRBD1 (5 bases). CDR3 length: 14 amino acids. In germline, CDR1 is SGHVS, CDR2 FNYEAQ. The ends were cut back, 2 bases at V and 3 bases at J, with 10 bases in the middle. CDR3 in DNA: TGTGCCAGCAGCTTAACGCCAGGGAAAGAGACCCAGTACTTC. Translated: CASSLTPGKETQYF.